The clone carrying this T cell receptor (beta chain) appeared a single time. What it binds is unknown. TCRdb reprocessed the RT-PCR reads with MiXCR, giving one entry per CDR3 protein. Among hundreds of thousands of distinct CDR3 sequences listed, approximately 15% were seen once. This entry comes from a study of response to subunit inactivated influenza vaccine. J lost 2 bases, V lost 4 bases, and 4 bases had no gene match. Germline lookup yields CDR1 MNHEY and CDR2 SVGEGT. This CDR3 spans 15 amino acids. General study points: That few new T cells are recruited by each seasonal influenza vaccination was the authors' suggestion.

Sample: PBMCs from blood, taken roughly 12 days after vaccination. The TCR originated in a man over 45 who received an inactivated influenza vaccine. This sequence joins TRBV6-2 or TRBV6-3 and TRBJ2-5; the match to TRBD1 covers 10 bases. This CDR3 reads CASSWGQGTQETQYF. The CDR3 nucleotides read TGTGCCAGCAGTTGGGGACAGGGGACACAAGAGACCCAGTACTTC.